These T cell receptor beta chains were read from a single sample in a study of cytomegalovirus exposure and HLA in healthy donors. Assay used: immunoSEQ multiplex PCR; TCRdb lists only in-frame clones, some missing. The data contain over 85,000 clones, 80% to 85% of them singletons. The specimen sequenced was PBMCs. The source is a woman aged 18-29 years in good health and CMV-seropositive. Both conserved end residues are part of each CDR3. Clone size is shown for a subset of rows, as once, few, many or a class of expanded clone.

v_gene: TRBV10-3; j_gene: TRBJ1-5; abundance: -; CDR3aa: CAISESRGHSQPQHF
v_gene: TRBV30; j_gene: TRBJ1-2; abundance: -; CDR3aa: CAWSAGSYGYTF
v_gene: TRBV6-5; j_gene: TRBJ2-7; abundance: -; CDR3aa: CASSYSMQGAYEQYF
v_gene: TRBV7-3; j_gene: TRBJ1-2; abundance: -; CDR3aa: CASRQGQGHGYTF
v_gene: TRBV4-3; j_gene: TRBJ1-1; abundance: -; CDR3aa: CASSQEPGEIMNTEAFF
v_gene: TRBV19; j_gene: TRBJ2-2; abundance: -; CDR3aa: CASSIPGLGRGTNTGELFF
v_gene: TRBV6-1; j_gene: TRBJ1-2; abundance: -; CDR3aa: CASSVGDGYTF
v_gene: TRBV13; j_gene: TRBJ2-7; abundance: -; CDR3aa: CASESWVSGEQYF
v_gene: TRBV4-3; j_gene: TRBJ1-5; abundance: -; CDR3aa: CASSQDRGNQPQHF
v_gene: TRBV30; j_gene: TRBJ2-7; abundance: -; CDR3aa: CAWSVLSEQYF
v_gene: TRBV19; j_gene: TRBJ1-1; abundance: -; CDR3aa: CASSASSWNTEAFF
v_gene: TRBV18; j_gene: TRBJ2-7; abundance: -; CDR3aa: CASSPPADRGAYEQYF
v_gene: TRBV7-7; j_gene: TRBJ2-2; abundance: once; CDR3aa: CASSLQVGTGGSGELFF
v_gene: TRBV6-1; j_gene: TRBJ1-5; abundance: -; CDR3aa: CASRPLGQKNQPQHF
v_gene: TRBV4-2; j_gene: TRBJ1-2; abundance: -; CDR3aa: CASSQDRTGRYGYTF
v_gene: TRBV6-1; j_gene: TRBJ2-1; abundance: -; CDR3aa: CASSPYRGNEQFF
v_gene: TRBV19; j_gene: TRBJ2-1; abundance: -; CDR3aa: CASSSVLAGPGSDNEQFF
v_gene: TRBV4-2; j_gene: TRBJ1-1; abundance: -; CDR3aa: CASSQDAEAFF
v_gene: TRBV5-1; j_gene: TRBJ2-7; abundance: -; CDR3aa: CASTHLKGDRSEQYF
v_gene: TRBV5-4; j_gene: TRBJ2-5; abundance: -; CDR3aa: CASSFRETQYF
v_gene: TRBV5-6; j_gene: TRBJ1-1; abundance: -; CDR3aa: CASSPPGSTEAFF
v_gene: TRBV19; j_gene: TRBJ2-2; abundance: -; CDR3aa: CASSIPGQNRNTGELFF
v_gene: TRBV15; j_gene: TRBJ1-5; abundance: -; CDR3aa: CATSVSGAPSNQPQHF
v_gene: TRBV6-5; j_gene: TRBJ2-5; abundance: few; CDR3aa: CASSNGDYQETQYF
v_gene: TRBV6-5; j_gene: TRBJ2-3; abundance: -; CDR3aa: CASSYSGRGARYF
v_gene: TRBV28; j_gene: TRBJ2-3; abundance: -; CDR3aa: CASRGHSTDTQYF
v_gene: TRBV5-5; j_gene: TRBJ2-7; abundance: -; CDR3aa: CASIRGTGGYEQYF
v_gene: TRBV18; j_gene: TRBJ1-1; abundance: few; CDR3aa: CASSPPVTPLRGPREAFF
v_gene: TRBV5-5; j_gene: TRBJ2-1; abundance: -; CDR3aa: CASSLPTGGARDSYNEQFF
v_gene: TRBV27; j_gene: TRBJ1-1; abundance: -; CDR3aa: CASSLRSGVMNTEAFF
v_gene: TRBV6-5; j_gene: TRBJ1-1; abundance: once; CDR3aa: CASSSQYTGRNTEAFF
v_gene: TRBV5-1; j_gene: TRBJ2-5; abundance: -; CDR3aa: CASSWGGASGETQYF
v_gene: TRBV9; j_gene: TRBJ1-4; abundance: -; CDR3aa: CASSINREGGEKLFF
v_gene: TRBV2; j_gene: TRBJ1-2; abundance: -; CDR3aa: CATWTVNLYGYTF
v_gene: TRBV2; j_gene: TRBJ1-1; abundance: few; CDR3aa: CASTTSGAWTEAFF
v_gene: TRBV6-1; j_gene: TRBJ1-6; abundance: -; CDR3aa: CASSEQGTAGNSPLHF
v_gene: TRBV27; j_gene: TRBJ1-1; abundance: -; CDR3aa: CGSPKSGPMNTEAFF
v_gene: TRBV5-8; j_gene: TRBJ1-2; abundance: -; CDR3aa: CASKARGSYGYTF
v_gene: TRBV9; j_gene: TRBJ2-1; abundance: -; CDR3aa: CASSWGTSGTYNEQFF
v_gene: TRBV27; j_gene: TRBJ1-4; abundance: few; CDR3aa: CASSLKSANEKLFF
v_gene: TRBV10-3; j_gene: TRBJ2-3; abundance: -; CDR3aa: CAISLLAGGVDTQYF
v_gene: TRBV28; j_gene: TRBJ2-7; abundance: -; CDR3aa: CASLGTGPYEQYF
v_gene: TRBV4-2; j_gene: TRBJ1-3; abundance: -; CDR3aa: CASSLRTGAISGNTIYF
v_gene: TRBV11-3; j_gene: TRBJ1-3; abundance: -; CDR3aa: CASSTGQPFSGNTIYF
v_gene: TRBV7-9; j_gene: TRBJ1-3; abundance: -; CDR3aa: CAVRTGSSGNTIYF
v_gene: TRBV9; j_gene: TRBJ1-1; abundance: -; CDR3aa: CASSALGQRNTEAFF
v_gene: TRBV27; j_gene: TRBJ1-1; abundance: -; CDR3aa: CASSSQENTEAFF
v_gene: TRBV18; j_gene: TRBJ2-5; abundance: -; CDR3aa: CASSRRSSGQKETQYF
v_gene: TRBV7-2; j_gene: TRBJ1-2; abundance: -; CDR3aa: CASSLDGQGYGYTF
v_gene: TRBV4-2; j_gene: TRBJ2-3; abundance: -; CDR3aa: CASSQVTSGTDTQYF
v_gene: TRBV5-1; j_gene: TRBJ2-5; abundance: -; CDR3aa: CASSQLSGSQETQYF
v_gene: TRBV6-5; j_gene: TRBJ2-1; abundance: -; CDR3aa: CASSYGLAYNEQFF
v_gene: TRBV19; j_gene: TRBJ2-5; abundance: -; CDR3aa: CASSIGQQETQYF
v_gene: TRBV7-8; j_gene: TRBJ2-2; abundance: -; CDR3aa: CASSLGSGALNTGELFF